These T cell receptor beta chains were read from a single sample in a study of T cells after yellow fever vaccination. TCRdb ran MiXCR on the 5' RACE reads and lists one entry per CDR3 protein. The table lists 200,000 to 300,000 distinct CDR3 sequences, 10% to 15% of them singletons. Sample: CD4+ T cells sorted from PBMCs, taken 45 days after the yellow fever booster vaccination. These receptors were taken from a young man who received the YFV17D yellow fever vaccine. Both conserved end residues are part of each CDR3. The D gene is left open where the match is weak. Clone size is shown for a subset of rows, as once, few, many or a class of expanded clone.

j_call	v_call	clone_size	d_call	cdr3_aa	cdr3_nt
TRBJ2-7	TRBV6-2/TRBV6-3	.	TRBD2	CASSYSGGRYEQYF	TGTGCCAGCAGTTACTCGGGGGGGAGGTACGAGCAGTACTTC
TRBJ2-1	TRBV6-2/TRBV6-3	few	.	CASWNLGEQFF	TGTGCCAGCTGGAATCTCGGTGAGCAGTTCTTC
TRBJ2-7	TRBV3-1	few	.	CASSRAPREFEQYF	TGTGCCAGCAGTCGCGCTCCCAGGGAATTCGAGCAGTACTTC
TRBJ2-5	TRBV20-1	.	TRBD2	CSATNALLTSGETQYF	TGCAGTGCCACAAACGCCCTCCTGACTAGCGGAGAGACCCAGTACTTC
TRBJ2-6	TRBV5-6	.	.	CASSYLSSGANVLTF	TGTGCCAGCAGCTACTTGAGCTCTGGGGCCAACGTCCTGACTTTC
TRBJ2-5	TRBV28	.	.	CASAPGGQETQYF	TGTGCCAGCGCCCCCGGGGGCCAAGAGACCCAGTACTTC
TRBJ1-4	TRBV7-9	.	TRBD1	CASSTGQGSEKLFF	TGTGCCAGCAGCACCGGACAGGGCAGTGAAAAACTGTTTTTT
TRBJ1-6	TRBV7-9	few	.	CASSTSDRTFNSPLHF	TGTGCCAGCAGCACCTCTGACAGGACATTCAATTCACCCCTCCACTTT
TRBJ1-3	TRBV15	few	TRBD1	CATSIPAGTGNTIYF	TGTGCCACCAGCATCCCGGCCGGGACAGGGAACACCATATATTTT
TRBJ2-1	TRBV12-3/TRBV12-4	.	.	CASSSPGRDQFF	TGTGCCAGCAGTTCCCCCGGCAGAGATCAGTTCTTC
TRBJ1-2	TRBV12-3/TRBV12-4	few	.	CASSLEARGGYTF	TGTGCCAGCAGTTTGGAGGCCCGGGGTGGCTACACCTTC
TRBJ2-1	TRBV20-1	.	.	CSANLGSNEQFF	TGCAGTGCTAATCTAGGTTCGAATGAGCAGTTCTTC
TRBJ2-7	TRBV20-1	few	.	CSARDSGRSTSEQYF	TGCAGTGCTAGAGATTCAGGGCGTTCGACCTCCGAGCAGTACTTC
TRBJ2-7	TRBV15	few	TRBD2	CATSRETSGRAYVQYF	TGTGCCACCAGCAGAGAGACTAGCGGGAGGGCATATGTGCAGTACTTC
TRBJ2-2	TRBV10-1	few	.	CASSAEGRTGELFF	TGCGCCAGCAGTGCGGAAGGGCGCACCGGGGAGCTGTTTTTT
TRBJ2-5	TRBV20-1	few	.	CSAGKGGNLRATQYF	TGCAGTGCCGGGAAGGGGGGAAACCTAAGAGCGACCCAGTACTTC
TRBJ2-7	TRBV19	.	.	CASRRRAAQDEQYF	TGTGCCAGTAGGCGGCGGGCAGCCCAAGACGAGCAGTACTTC
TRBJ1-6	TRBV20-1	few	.	CSASGWGTNSPLHF	TGCAGTGCTAGCGGGTGGGGAACTAATTCACCCCTCCACTTT
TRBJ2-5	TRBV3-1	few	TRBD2	CASSQGLAVRETQYF	TGTGCCAGCAGCCAAGGACTAGCGGTTAGGGAGACCCAGTACTTC
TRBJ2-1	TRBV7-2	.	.	CASSLVAGQNEQFF	TGTGCCAGCAGCTTAGTTGCGGGGCAAAATGAGCAGTTCTTC
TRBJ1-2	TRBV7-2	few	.	CASSLALGGSLYGYTF	TGTGCCAGCAGCTTAGCGCTGGGGGGGAGCTTATATGGCTACACCTTC
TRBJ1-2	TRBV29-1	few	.	CSVGEGGSQRYTF	TGCAGCGTTGGGGAAGGAGGGTCGCAGCGCTACACCTTC
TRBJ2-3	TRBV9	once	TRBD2	CASSGLAGAGDTQYF	TGTGCCAGCAGCGGTTTAGCGGGAGCGGGAGATACGCAGTATTTT
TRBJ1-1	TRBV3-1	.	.	CASSQEAPVVGNTEAFF	TGTGCCAGCAGCCAAGAGGCACCAGTGGTAGGGAACACTGAAGCTTTCTTT
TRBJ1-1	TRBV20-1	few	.	CSAPLNRVRTEAFF	TGCAGTGCTCCCCTAAACAGGGTCAGAACTGAAGCTTTCTTT
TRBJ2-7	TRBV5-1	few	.	CASSLGQGNEQYF	TGCGCCAGCAGCCTTGGCCAGGGTAACGAGCAGTACTTC
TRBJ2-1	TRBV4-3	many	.	CASSQDGRYNEQFF	TGCGCCAGCAGCCAAGACGGGAGATACAATGAGCAGTTCTTC
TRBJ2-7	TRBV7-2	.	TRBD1	CASSLAYPGQGSYEQYF	TGTGCCAGCAGCTTAGCTTACCCGGGACAGGGGTCCTACGAGCAGTACTTC
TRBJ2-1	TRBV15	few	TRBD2	CATSSGTSGFYNEQFF	TGTGCCACCAGCAGCGGGACTAGCGGGTTTTACAATGAGCAGTTCTTC
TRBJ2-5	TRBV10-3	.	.	CAISVSSGGRETQYF	TGTGCCATCAGTGTCAGCTCCGGGGGCCGAGAGACCCAGTACTTC
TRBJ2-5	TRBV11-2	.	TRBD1	CASSSATFGTGYQETQYF	TGTGCCAGCAGCTCCGCTACCTTCGGGACAGGGTACCAAGAGACCCAGTACTTC
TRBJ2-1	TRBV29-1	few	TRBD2	CSVVVGGAPEQFF	TGCAGCGTTGTGGTCGGGGGGGCCCCTGAGCAGTTCTTC
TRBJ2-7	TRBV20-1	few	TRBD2	CSAPPSGSSYEQYF	TGCAGTGCTCCTCCCAGCGGGAGTTCCTACGAGCAGTACTTC
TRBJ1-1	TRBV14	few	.	CASSQETEAFF	TGTGCCAGCAGCCAAGAGACTGAAGCTTTCTTT
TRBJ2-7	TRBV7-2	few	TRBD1	CASSLGTGGVYEQYF	TGTGCCAGCAGCTTAGGGACAGGGGGCGTTTACGAGCAGTACTTC
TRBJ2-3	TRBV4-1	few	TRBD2	CASSQLSGRNTDTQYF	TGCGCCAGCAGCCAACTTAGCGGGAGAAACACAGATACGCAGTATTTT
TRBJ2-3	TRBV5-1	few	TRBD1	CASHFGTGGADTQYF	TGCGCCAGCCACTTCGGGACAGGGGGCGCAGATACGCAGTATTTT
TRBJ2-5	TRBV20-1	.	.	CSASVGAGVKTQYF	TGCAGTGCTTCCGTGGGAGCAGGGGTTAAGACCCAGTACTTC
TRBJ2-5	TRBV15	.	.	CATSSSGRTQYF	TGTGCCACCAGCTCCTCGGGGAGGACCCAGTACTTC
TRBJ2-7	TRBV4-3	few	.	CASSQARREQYHAQYF	TGCGCCAGCAGCCAAGCAAGACGGGAACAATACCACGCACAGTACTTC
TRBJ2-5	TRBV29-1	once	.	CSVAVSGPQETQYF	TGCAGCGTTGCGGTATCGGGACCCCAAGAGACCCAGTACTTC
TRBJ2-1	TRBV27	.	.	CASSSDGTSYNEQFF	TGTGCCAGCAGTTCGGATGGAACCTCCTACAATGAGCAGTTCTTC
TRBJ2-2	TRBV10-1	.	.	CASSARGGTGELFF	TGCGCCAGCAGTGCCCGGGGCGGCACCGGGGAGCTGTTTTTT
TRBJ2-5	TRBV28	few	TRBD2	CASSFGAGEVLETQYF	TGTGCCAGCAGTTTTGGAGCGGGAGAGGTTTTAGAGACCCAGTACTTC
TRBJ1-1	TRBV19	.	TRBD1	CASMGTGGIGTEAFF	TGTGCCAGTATGGGGACAGGGGGCATCGGAACTGAAGCTTTCTTT
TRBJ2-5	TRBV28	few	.	CASSFRGFETQYF	TGTGCCAGCAGTTTTCGGGGGTTCGAGACCCAGTACTTC
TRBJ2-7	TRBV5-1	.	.	CASRRPGSYEQYF	TGCGCCAGCAGGCGCCCAGGGTCCTACGAGCAGTACTTC
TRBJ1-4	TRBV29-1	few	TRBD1	CSAARDRGNEKLFF	TGCAGCGCCGCCCGGGACAGGGGGAATGAAAAACTGTTTTTT
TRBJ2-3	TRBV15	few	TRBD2	CATSRATSGSRFGTQYF	TGTGCCACCAGCAGGGCGACTAGCGGGAGCCGGTTTGGTACGCAGTATTTT
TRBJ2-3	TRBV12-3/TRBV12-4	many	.	CASSSNTGSTDTQYF	TGTGCCAGCAGTTCGAACACAGGGAGCACAGATACGCAGTATTTT
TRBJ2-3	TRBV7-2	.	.	CASSLAVRSDTQYF	TGTGCCAGCAGCTTAGCGGTGCGATCAGATACGCAGTATTTT
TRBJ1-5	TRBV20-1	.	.	CSAGGLDQPQHF	TGCAGTGCTGGAGGGTTGGATCAGCCCCAGCATTTT
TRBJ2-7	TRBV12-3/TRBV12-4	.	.	CASSLGQAFEQYF	TGTGCCAGCAGTTTAGGGCAGGCCTTCGAGCAGTACTTC
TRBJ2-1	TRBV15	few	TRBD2	CATSREGLRFFGSTGGLYNEQFF	TGTGCCACCAGCAGAGAGGGGTTGCGATTTTTCGGATCGACGGGAGGGCTCTACAATGAGCAGTTCTTC